This TCR beta chain is from a study of shared clonotypes between healthy human individuals. Trimming took off 0 bases at V and 10 bases at J, with 4 bases between the two ends. Looked up from germline, CDR1 is SGHTS and CDR2 is YDEGEE. The CDR3 has 10 amino acids. Several immunoSEQ plates held equal portions of the genomic DNA taken from each subset. The method was immunoSEQ multiplex PCR; TCRdb's version includes in-frame clones alone and lacks a portion of them. The sample consists of 2 million to 3 million clones, 85% to 95% of them appearing once. The chain uses TRBV5-8 and TRBJ2-5; no clear D. The receptor's source is a man aged 18 to 29 in good health. The sample taken for sequencing was naive CD4+ T cells sorted from blood. The subset is: CD45RA+ positively selected. CDR3 nucleotides: TGTGCCAGCAGCTTGGATAGCCAGTACTTC. Its protein product is CASSLDSQYF.